This TCR beta chain stems from a study of cytomegalovirus exposure and HLA in healthy donors (dated by TCRdb to about 2017). About the investigation overall: An earlier analysis of roughly 610 of the donors reported around 280 Gb of sequence data and 117 million unique TCR beta sequences obtained from roughly 180 million T cells. Along with the roughly 610-subject first cohort, a separate validation cohort of some 130 different subjects was used. Several DR-DQ haplotypes were handled as single units for association and clustering because linkage in the cohort was strong. Both class I and class II loci were covered by HLA typing, at four-digit resolution. The study was designed to test whether signatures of past pathogen exposure could be identified by cataloging public T cell receptors. In a later analysis, previously published TCR beta repertoires from about 670 donors were re-analyzed and high-resolution HLA genotyping was added so that TCR occurrence patterns could be studied. A later genetic analysis took genome-wide SNP genotypes for about 55% of the roughly 700 donors and used that subset as a discovery cohort. The number of typed donors differed by locus: roughly 620-630 for A, B, C, DRB1 and DQB1; 500 to 550 for DQA1; over 600 for DPA1; and roughly 470 for DPB1. Of the approximately 400 genotyped donors, roughly 80% were placed in the genetic ancestry cluster associated with self-reported Caucasian donors. High-throughput TCR immunosequencing, statistical association of individual TCRs with disease status, and machine learning were combined to predict cytomegalovirus infection status. Alongside the repertoire data, information on donor age, sex, ethnicity and CMV serostatus was compiled. An earlier analysis of approximately 500 of the donors applied high-throughput TCR beta sequencing to assess whether each TCR beta V gene segment acted as functional or pseudogenic. The study profiled the T cell repertoires of 500 to 800 subjects by immunosequencing and related them to cytomegalovirus serostatus. The later analysis used no new phenotypic data to find candidate immune exposures, relying instead on TCR beta sequences and their occurrence across donors. An early release that covered some 630 HLA-typed donors contained about 300 gigabases of sequencing data and 70 million to 100 million unique TCR sequences. All discovery cohort repertoires had been generated on a single sequencing platform. Among 300 to 500 genotyped donors of the cohort, an average of about 240,000 unique TCR beta nucleotide sequences was sequenced per donor, of which 15% to 20% were non-productive.

Findings and caveats that apply to the study as a whole: A later analysis found that TCR association rates varied across HLA loci, with DRB1 alleles showing the most associated TCRs and HLA-C alleles the fewest. At a false discovery rate of 0.05, a later analysis linked 15,000 to 20,000 TCR beta sequences to specific HLA alleles. The classifier was reported to diagnose cytomegalovirus status with high specificity and sensitivity in both the original and validation cohorts. A total of 164 TCR beta chains were listed by the study as associated with cytomegalovirus. Linkage disequilibrium might explain the correlated functional status among segregating V segments, but an unknown experimental factor could not be ruled out. A later analysis found that HLA-associated TCR beta chains were more clonally expanded and had lower generation probabilities than equally common non-associated chains. In a later genetic analysis, a missense DCLRE1C variant was associated with V-gene and J-gene trimming of TCR beta chains, and the association was replicated in an independent cohort. Some IMGT-functional V segments, including TRBV6-2 and TRBV6-3, could not be distinguished by the 87-base-pair reads and were therefore excluded. A further reported finding was that TCR beta sequences accurately predicted the HLA-A and HLA-B alleles for most subjects in the first cohort. In this cohort, only TCR beta chains were sequenced, and detectable features were limited by the absence of alpha or paired-chain data. Most TCR sequences were observed very rarely across donors, whereas some public TCRs were present in many individuals. The authors suggested that the approach could potentially be generalized to other disease states and immunological phenotypes. Strong co-occurrence of HLA alleles, especially DR and DQ, made assigning TCR associations to individual alleles difficult. Immune exposure information for the cohort was limited to CMV serostatus. Because counts were too low, seventeen rarely observed V segments, including chromosome 9 orphons, were excluded from the earlier analysis of some 540 of the donors. A later analysis found that most CMV-associated TCR beta chains appeared HLA-restricted, with HLA associations seemingly driven largely by CMV exposure. Compared with the 666-donor mean, donors in an Asian-associated ancestry cluster had fewer N-insertions in productive TCRs, according to a later genetic analysis. The sequencing pipeline was judged likely to have produced a cluster of highly shared sequence variants as a technical artifact. Broadly in line with IMGT annotations, most TCR beta V segments showed up in productive rearrangements about 90% or about 30% of the time in an earlier analysis of under 700 of the donors. According to a later analysis, parvovirus B19, influenza, CMV and Epstein-Barr virus appeared linked to several top co-occurrence clusters. A few of the identified cytomegalovirus-associated TCR beta chains were confirmed in vitro to be specific for cytomegalovirus antigens. Sequencing depth was assumed to be roughly uniform across donors in the presence/absence analyses, though that assumption may not hold. Because HLA typing was missing for some donors at each locus, association tests included only the typed subset.

Library prep was done by the immunoSEQ multiplex PCR assay. A mixture of 60 forward primers for TCR Vbeta segments and 13 reverse primers for TCR Jbeta segments was used in the multiplex PCR. The CDR3 region of rearranged TCR beta genes was amplified from genomic DNA with a multiplex PCR assay. The amplified TCR beta libraries were sequenced on the Illumina HiSeq System as 87-base-pair reads. In the authors' own workflow: A later analysis counted approximately 76 million unique TCR beta chains across the 550 to 750 repertoires, and roughly 10 million of these chains were shared by at least two donors. To remove PCR and sequencing errors, raw reads were error-corrected and collapsed into unique sequences using a nearest-neighbor algorithm that merged closely related sequences. To assign V, D and J gene segments, CDR3 sequences were aligned to IMGT reference sequences. For a sequence to be retained, a match of at least six nucleotides to both a V gene segment and a J gene segment was required. A rearrangement counted as productive if the CDR3 had no stop codons and remained in frame with V and J, and every other rearrangement counted as non-productive. Following IMGT convention, CDR3 was defined as the stretch from the second conserved V-encoded cysteine to the conserved J-encoded phenylalanine. In an earlier analysis of just under 600 of the donors, sequences lacking an unambiguous match to a single V gene segment were excluded. In an earlier analysis of roughly 600 of the donors, a V segment was called functional when productive rearrangements were above 56.7%, and segregating when the standard deviation between donors exceeded 5%. A statistical classification framework was developed to diagnose cytomegalovirus status using the catalog of TCR beta chain sequences. A later analysis assigned V and J genes by comparing TCR nucleotide sequences with IMGT/GENE-DB human TR gene sequences. In a later analysis, CDR3 sequences and most-parsimonious VDJ recombination scenarios were assigned using the TCRdist pipeline. A later analysis defined each TCR beta chain by its CDR3 amino acid sequence plus V-gene family, and excluded reads lacking a unique V-gene family. As a way to deal with suspected cross-contamination and a sequencing artifact, a later analysis dropped 500 to 700 nucleotide sequences that were highly shared and had low generation probability. A later analysis calculated a clonal expansion index for each public chain from normalized within-repertoire ranks of inferred template counts. A later analysis computed generation probabilities with a VDJ recombination model fitted to out-of-frame rearrangements, and checked the results against IGoR. In a later analysis, TCR-TCR, TCR-HLA and TCR-CMV co-occurrence was scored with hypergeometric tests, and a repertoire-size bias correction was applied to TCR pairs. In a later analysis, false discovery rates were estimated by permuting HLA or CMV assignments 20 times. In a later analysis, co-occurring TCRs were grouped using DBSCAN, with TCRdist sequence similarity added in when clustering inside HLA-allele-positive subsets. Co-occurrence clustering excluded repertoires with fewer than 30,000 or more than 120,000 public chains, plus five with anomalous nucleotide sharing. The clones in this table, taken by TCRdb from immuneACCESS, are in-frame only. Not every clone is retained; where verified, under half of the shortfall comes from an unresolved V gene, and the cause of the rest is unknown. V and J calls and clone size are those listed in that table; D and trimming were worked out from the DNA. This sample comprises fewer than 75,000 clones, 65% to 85% of them detected only once. The ten largest clones capture less than 3% of the sample.

In the case of this clone: Its antigen is currently not known. Base qualities were left out, and no much larger clone turns up one base away.

The CDR3, cysteine through phenylalanine, is 15 amino acids long. Left in the record is the CDR3 DNA by itself, 45 bases read in frame from the first base. V is shortened by 1 base, J by 4 bases, and the region joining them spans 11 bases. Per the germline V gene, SGHTA is the CDR1 and FQGNSA is the CDR2. The cohort was made up of about 670 healthy bone marrow donors. At the time of sampling, all cohort members were nominally healthy, though unrecorded immune exposures were likely present. The donor tested CMV seronegative and was one of the 352 seronegative cohort members. Each donor provided a peripheral blood sample, and peripheral blood mononuclear cells were used for TCR beta sequencing. The Qiagen DNeasy Blood Extraction Kit was used to extract genomic DNA from the blood cell samples.

The receptor was derived from a woman under 40 in good health and CMV-seronegative. The V and J genes are TRBV7-2 and TRBJ1-5; the D gene is possibly TRBD1, with 5 bases matching. The material sequenced was PBMCs. The CDR3 reads CASSLGNPGNQPQHF. The bases are TGTGCCAGCAGCTTAGGGAACCCAGGGAATCAGCCCCAGCATTTT.